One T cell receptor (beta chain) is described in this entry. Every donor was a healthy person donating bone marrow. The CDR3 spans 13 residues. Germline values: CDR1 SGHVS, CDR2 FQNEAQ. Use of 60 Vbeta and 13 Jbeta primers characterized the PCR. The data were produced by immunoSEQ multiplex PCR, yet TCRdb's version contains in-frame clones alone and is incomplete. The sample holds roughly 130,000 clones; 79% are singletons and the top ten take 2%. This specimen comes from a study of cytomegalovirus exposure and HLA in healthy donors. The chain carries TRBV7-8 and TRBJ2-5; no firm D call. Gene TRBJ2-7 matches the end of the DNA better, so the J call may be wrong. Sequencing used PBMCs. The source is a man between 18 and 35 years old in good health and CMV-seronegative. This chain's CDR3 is CASSLPSSYEQYF. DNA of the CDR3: TGTGCCAGCAGCCTCCCTAGCTCCTACGAGCAGTACTTC.